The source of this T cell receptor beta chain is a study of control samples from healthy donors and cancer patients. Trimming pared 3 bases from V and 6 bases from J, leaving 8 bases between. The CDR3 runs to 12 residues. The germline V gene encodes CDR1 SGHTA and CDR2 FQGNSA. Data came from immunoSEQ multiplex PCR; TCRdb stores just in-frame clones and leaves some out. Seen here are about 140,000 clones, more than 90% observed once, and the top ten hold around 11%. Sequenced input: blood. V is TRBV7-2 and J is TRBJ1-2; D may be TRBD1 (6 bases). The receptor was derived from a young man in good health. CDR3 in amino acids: CASSFRQDGYTF. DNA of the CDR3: TGTGCCAGCAGCTTTAGACAGGATGGCTACACCTTC.